This T cell receptor (beta chain) emerged from a study of blood T cell repertoires in COVID-19. Study-level background: The samples span acute and convalescent COVID-19 from the United States, Italy and Spain.

This CDR3 spans 15 amino acids. Trimming cost V 6 bases and J 2 bases, with 15 bases left between them. In germline, CDR1 is MNHEY, CDR2 SMNVEV (reference sequence). In the original processing: Nucleated cell counts were estimated from reference gene primer amplification. The table came from immunoSEQ multiplex PCR; TCRdb's copy has only in-frame clones and leaves some out. D and trimming were read from the DNA, whereas the V and J calls and clone size are those reported in that table. The sample lists tens of thousands of clones, roughly nine tenths occurring once. Material for sequencing was peripheral blood. The rearrangement links TRBV27 to TRBJ2-3; D perhaps matches TRBD2 (5 bases). The clonotype comes from a woman aged 55-69 years with COVID-19, enrolled during active disease. CDR3 protein: CASSLDSPHTDTQYF. CDR3 nucleotides: TGTGCCAGCAGCCTGGACTCACCACACACAGATACGCAGTATTTT.